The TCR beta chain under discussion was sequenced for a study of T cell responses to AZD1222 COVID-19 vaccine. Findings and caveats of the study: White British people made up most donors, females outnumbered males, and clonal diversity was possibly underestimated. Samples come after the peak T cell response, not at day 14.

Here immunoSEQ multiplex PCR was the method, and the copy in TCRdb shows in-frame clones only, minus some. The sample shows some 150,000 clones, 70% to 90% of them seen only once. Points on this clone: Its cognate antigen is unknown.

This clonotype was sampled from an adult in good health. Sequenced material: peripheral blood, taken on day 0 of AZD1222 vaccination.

CDR3 DNA: TGTGCCAGCAGCCCGCTGGGGAGACAGGGTAACAATGAGCAGTTCTTC. Translating gives CASSPLGRQGNNEQFF. The V and J genes are TRBV9 and TRBJ2-1, with 7 nucleotides matching TRBD1. The CDR3 spans 16 residues. Germline CDR1 is SGDLS and CDR2 is YYNGEE. The trim removed 4 bases at V and 5 bases at J, leaving 12 bases unmatched.